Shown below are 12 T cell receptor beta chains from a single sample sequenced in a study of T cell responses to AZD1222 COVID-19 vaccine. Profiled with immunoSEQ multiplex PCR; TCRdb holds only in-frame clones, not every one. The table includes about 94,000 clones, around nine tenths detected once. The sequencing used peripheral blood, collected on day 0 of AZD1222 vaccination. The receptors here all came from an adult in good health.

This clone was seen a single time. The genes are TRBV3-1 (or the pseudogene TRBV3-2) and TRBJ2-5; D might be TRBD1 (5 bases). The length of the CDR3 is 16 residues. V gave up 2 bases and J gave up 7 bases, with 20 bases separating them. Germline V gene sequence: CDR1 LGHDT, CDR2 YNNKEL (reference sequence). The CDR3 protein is CASSQMSGQKSGTQYF. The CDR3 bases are TGTGCCAGCAGCCAAATGAGTGGACAAAAAAGTGGGACCCAGTACTTC.

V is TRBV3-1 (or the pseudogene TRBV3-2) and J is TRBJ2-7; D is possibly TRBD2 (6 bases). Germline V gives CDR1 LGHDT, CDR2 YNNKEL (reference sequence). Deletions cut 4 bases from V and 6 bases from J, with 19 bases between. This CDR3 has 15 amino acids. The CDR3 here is CASSPLGGTGGEQYF. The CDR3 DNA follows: TGTGCCAGCAGCCCACTTGGGGGGACCGGGGGCGAGCAGTACTTC.

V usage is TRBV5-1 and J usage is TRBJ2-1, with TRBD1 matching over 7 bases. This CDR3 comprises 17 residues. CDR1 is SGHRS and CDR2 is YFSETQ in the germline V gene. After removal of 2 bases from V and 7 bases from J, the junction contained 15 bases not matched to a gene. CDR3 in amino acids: CASSFPRDSGMRNEQFF. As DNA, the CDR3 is TGCGCCAGCAGCTTTCCAAGGGACAGTGGTATGAGGAATGAGCAGTTCTTC.

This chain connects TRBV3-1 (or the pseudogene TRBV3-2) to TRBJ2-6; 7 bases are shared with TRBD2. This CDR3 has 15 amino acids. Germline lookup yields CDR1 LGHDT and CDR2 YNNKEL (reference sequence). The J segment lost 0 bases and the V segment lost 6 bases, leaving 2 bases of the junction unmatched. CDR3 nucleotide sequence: TGTGCCAGCAGTCGGGACTACTCTGGGGCCAACGTCCTGACTTTC. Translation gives CASSRDYSGANVLTF.

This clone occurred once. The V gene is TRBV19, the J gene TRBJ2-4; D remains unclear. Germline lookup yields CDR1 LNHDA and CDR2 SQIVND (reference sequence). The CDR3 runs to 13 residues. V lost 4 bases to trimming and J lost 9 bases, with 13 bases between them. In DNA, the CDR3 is TGTGCCAGTAGTACGGGCCCTAAGGGCATTCAGTACTTC. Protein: CASSTGPKGIQYF.

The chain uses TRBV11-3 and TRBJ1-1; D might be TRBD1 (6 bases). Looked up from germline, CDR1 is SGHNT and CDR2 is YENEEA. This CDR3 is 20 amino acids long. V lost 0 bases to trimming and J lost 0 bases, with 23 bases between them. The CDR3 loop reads CASSLDIGAGGLAMNTEAFF. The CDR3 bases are TGTGCCAGCAGCTTAGATATTGGGGCGGGGGGCCTCGCCATGAACACTGAAGCTTTCTTT.

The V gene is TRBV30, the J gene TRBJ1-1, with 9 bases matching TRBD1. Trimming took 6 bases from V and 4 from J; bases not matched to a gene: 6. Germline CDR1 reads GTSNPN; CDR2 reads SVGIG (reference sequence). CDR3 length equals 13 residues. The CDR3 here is CACNRGQGTEAFF. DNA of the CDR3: TGTGCCTGCAACAGGGGGCAGGGCACTGAAGCTTTCTTT.

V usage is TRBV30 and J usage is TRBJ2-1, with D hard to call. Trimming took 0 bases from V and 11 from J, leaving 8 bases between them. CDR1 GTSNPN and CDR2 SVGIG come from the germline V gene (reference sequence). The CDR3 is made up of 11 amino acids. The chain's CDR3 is CAWSVQTQQFF. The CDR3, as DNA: TGTGCCTGGAGTGTACAAACTCAGCAGTTCTTC.

The CDR3 sequence is CASSNRDSYGYTF. CDR3 coding DNA: TGTGCCAGTAGTAACCGGGACAGCTATGGCTACACCTTC. This rearrangement joins TRBV19 to TRBJ1-2, with 7 bases matching TRBD1. The V gene end was trimmed by 4 bases and the J gene end by 4 bases; junction bases not matched to a gene: 3. The germline V gene has CDR1 LNHDA and CDR2 SQIVND (reference sequence). CDR3 size: 13 residues.

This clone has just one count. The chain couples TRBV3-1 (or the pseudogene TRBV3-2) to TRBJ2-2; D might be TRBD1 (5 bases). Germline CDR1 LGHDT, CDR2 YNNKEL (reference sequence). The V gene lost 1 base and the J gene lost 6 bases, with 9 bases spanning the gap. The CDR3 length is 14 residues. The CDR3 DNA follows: TGTGCCAGCAGCCAAGTTAGGGGTGCCGGGGAGCTGTTTTTT. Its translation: CASSQVRGAGELFF.

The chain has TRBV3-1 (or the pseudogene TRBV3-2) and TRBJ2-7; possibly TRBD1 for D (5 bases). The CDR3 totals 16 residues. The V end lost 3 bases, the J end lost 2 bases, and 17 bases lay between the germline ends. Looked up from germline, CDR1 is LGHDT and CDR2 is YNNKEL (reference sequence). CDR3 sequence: CASSQFDMGPPYEQYF. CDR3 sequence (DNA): TGTGCCAGCAGCCAGTTCGACATGGGGCCCCCCTACGAGCAGTACTTC.

The CDR3 DNA is TGTGCCAGCAGCCACGGGACAGTCCTACAAGGTGAGCAGTTCTTC. Its protein product is CASSHGTVLQGEQFF. The chain uses TRBV7-9 and TRBJ2-1; 7 bases fit TRBD1. The ends lost 5 bases at V and 9 bases at J; junction bases unmatched: 13. The CDR3 totals 15 residues. Germline V gene sequence: CDR1 SEHNR, CDR2 FQNEAQ (reference sequence).